Here is one T cell receptor (beta chain) with its context. As yet, its antigen is unknown. This sample was included in a study of regulatory T cells in long-lasting Graves disease. Study details: Patients with persistent Graves' disease had over 5 years of antithyroid drugs and persistent TSH receptor antibodies.

The time point denotes: persistent/refractory GD, antithyroid drugs over 5 years with positive TRAb. With RNA extracted from PBMCs as input, the TCR library was made. Diagnoses of Graves' disease were made by American Thyroid Association guidelines. The CDR3 loop spans 16 amino acids. Trimming took 6 bases from V and 2 from J; bases not matched to a gene: 13. Germline V gene data show CDR1 as DFQATT and CDR2 as SNEGSKA (reference sequence). Study findings and constraints: Clonotypes that were public and shared totalled around 2,700 in persistent patients versus 966 in new patients. TRBV28, TRBJ1-2 and TRBJ2-5 were segments that persistent disease favored.

Through Arm-PCR of CDR3 regions and iRepertoire HTBI primers, TCR beta libraries were built. TCRdb reprocessed the multiplex PCR reads with MiXCR, giving one entry per CDR3 protein. Here the sample spans around 340,000 distinct CDR3 sequences, around 19% being singletons. Specimen: peripheral blood mononuclear cells (PBMCs), collected when the disease was refractory, from a patient treated with antithyroid drugs. The chain recombines TRBV20-1 with TRBJ1-2, with 9 bases fitting TRBD1. This TCR was sampled from a female donor with Graves disease. For the CDR3, the DNA is TGCAGTGCCTCGCCCGTTAACGGACAGGGGAACTATGGCTACACCTTC. Encoded protein: CSASPVNGQGNYGYTF.